Detailed here is one TCR beta chain. The antigen it binds to is not known. No qualities accompany the bases; no much larger clone lies one base away. This record belongs to a study of T-cell reconstitution after alpha-beta-depleted transplantation in children listed by TCRdb under 2016. For context, the study as a whole: Using TCR repertoire profiling, the study quantitatively followed how T-cell immune reconstitution unfolded in children after TCRalphabeta/CD19-depleted allogeneic hematopoietic cell transplantation. Results the study describes overall, beyond this receptor: The apparently early recovery of alphabetaT-cell counts about two months after transplant reportedly depended on only several hundred rapidly expanded clones that came from non-depleted graft cells. Over subsequent months, a decline in hyperexpanded clone frequencies was noted, and after one year, T-cell counts and TCRbeta diversity were mostly ascribed to newly produced T cells. The high TCRbeta diversity at day 60 in some patients was ascribed to recipient T cells and intrathymic progenitors that had survived conditioning.

In light of the paper, this sample's treatment or condition label describes: allogeneic hematopoietic cell transplantation with graft depleted of TCRalphabeta T cells and CD19 B cells. Transplant recipients were children who received TCRalphabeta/CD19-depleted allogeneic hematopoietic cell grafts. The library came from PCR. The sequencer listed for this sample is Illumina HiSeq 2500. TCR libraries were prepared with molecular barcoding, using unique molecular identifiers to normalize TCRbeta repertoire quantification. TCRdb trimmed public reads at Q25 via fastp, called clones via MiXCR and kept in-frame beta chains. All rows with the same CDR3 protein become a single entry with the most common DNA and genes. This sample is represented by approximately 250,000 distinct CDR3 sequences; around 25% of them were singletons. The top ten clones comprise approximately 2.5% of the sample. CDR1 and CDR2, looked up from the germline V gene, are SGHDN and FVKESK. Counted from cysteine to phenylalanine, this CDR3 has 16 amino acids. The kept DNA is CDR3 alone, 48 bases in frame from the first base. V lost 1 base and J lost 1 base; the stretch between them is 13 bases long.

The sequencing here drew on PBMCs, taken before TCRalphabeta/CD19-depleted stem cell transplant. Recombination linked TRBV14 to TRBJ2-5; the D gene is not confidently resolved. This clonotype was sampled from a girl aged 2-10 years with Fanconi anemia, due to receive a stem cell transplant. The DNA sequence is given as TGTGCCAGCAGCCAAGCTCCGTGGGCAGCCCAAGAGACCCAGTACTTC. It encodes CASSQAPWAAQETQYF.